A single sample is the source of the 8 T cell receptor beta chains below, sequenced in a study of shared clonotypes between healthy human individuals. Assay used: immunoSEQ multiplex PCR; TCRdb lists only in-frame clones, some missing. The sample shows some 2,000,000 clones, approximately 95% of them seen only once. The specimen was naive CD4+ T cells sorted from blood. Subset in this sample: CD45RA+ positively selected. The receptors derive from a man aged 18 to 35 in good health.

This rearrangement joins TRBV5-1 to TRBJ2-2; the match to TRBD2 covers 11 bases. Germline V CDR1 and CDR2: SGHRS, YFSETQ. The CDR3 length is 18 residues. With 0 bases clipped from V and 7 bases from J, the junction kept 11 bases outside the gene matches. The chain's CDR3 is CASSLVAMTSGISGELFF. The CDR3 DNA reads TGCGCCAGCAGCTTGGTCGCCATGACTAGCGGGATCAGCGGGGAGCTGTTTTTT.

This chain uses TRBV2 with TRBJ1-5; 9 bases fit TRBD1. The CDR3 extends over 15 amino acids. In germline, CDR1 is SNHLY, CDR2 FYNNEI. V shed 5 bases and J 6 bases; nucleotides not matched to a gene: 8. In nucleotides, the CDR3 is TGTGCCAGCAGTTTTGGACAGGGGAGCGGTCAGCCCCAGCATTTT. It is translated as CASSFGQGSGQPQHF. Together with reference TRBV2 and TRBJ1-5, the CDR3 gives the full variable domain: EPEVTQTPSHQVTQMGQEVILRCVPISNHLYFYWYRQILGQKVEFLVSFYNNEISEKSEIFDDQFSVERPDGSNFTLKIRSTKLEDSAMYFCASSFGQGSGQPQHFGDGTRLSIL.

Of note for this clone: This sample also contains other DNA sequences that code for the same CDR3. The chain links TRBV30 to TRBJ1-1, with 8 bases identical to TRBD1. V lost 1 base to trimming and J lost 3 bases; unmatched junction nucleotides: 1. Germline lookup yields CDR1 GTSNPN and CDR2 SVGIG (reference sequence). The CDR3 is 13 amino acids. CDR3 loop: CAWSDRGDTEAFF. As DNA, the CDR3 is TGTGCCTGGAGTGACAGGGGGGACACTGAAGCTTTCTTT.

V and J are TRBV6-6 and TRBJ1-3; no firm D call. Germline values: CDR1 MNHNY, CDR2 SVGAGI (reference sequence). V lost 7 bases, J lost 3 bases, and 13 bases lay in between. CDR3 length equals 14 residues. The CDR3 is CASTPRGNGNTIYF. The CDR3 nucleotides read TGTGCCAGCACTCCCCGAGGGAATGGAAACACCATATATTTT.

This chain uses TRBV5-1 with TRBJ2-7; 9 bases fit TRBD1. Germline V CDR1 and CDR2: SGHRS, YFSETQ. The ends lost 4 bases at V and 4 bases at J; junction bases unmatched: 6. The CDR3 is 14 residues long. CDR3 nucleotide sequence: TGCGCCAGCAGCCCCCGGGACAGGGCTTACGAGCAGTACTTC. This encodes CASSPRDRAYEQYF.

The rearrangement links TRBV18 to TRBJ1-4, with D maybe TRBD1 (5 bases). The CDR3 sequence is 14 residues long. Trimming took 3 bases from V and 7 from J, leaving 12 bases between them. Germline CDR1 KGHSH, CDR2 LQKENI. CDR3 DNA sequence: TGTGCCAGCTCACCTCCCCACGGGGCTGAAAAACTGTTTTTT. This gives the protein CASSPPHGAEKLFF.

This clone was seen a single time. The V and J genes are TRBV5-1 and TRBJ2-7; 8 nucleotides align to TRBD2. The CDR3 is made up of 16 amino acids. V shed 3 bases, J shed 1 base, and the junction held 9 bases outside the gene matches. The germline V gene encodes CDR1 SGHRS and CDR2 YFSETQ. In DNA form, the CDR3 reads TGCGCCAGCAGCTCAAGCTTAGCGGGAAAATCCTACGAGCAGTACTTC. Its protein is CASSSSLAGKSYEQYF.

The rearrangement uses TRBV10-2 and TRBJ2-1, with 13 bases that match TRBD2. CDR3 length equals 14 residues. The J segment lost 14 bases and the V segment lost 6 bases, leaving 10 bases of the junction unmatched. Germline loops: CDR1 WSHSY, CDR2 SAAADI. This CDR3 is CASRPGLAGIKKFF. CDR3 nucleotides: TGCGCCAGCAGACCGGGACTAGCGGGAATAAAAAAGTTCTTC.